Presented here are 10 T cell receptor beta chains from one specimen sequenced in a study of radiotherapy plus CTLA-4 blockade in lung cancer. Some clones are missing from TCRdb's copy, which holds only in-frame ones; the method was immunoSEQ multiplex PCR. The sample has more than 75,000 clones; more than 70% are singletons. Sequenced material: peripheral blood, taken from a patient treated with radiotherapy plus ipilimumab. Receptor source: a human donor with non-small cell lung cancer that progressed on radiotherapy plus ipilimumab.

The chain uses TRBV2 and TRBJ2-2; D perhaps matches TRBD1 (5 bases). Germline V gene lookup returns CDR1 SNHLY and CDR2 FYNNEI. V lost 8 bases, J lost 0 bases, and 13 bases lay in between. This CDR3 spans 15 amino acids. The DNA for the CDR3 is TGTGCCAGCTCACTTCGACAGACGAACACCGGGGAGCTGTTTTTT. Encoded protein: CASSLRQTNTGELFF.

The chain carries TRBV2 and TRBJ2-3, with TRBD2 identical over 10 bases. J was trimmed by 0 bases and V by 7 bases; bases with no gene match: 7. This CDR3 contains 16 residues. CDR1 is SNHLY and CDR2 is FYNNEI in the germline V gene. CDR3 bases: TGTGCCAGCACTTCCGGACTAGCGGCTAGCACAGATACGCAGTATTTT. Amino acid sequence: CASTSGLAASTDTQYF. Using reference TRBV2 and TRBJ2-3 for the parts outside the CDR3, the full variable domain is EPEVTQTPSHQVTQMGQEVILRCVPISNHLYFYWYRQILGQKVEFLVSFYNNEISEKSEIFDDQFSVERPDGSNFTLKIRSTKLEDSAMYFCASTSGLAASTDTQYFGPGTRLTVL.

The chain has TRBV28 and TRBJ1-4; 9 positions agree with TRBD1. Trimming took 4 bases from V and 7 from J; bases not matched to a gene: 10. Germline V lookup: CDR1 MDHEN, CDR2 SYDVKM. The CDR3 length is 16 residues. Written as DNA, the CDR3 is TGTGCCAGCAGTTCCGACCACAGGGGGCAGGGTGAAAAACTGTTTTTT. Encoded protein: CASSSDHRGQGEKLFF.

This clone turned up a few times. Sequence at one end of the junction differs from germline and may be a read error. The J gene is TRBJ2-7, the V gene TRBV11-3, with 16 nucleotides matching TRBD2. This CDR3 comprises 17 residues. CDR1 and CDR2 from the germline V gene are SGHNT and YENEEA. This CDR3 is CASRGLAGGYSSNEQYF. CDR3 sequence (DNA): TGTGCCAGCAGGGGACTAGCGGGAGGGTACTCCTCCAACGAGCAGTACTTC.

The J gene is TRBJ2-2, the V gene TRBV9; no clear D gene. Looked up from germline, CDR1 is SGDLS and CDR2 is YYNGEE. The CDR3 sequence is 13 residues long. V dropped 3 bases and J dropped 2 bases, with 5 bases sitting between them. Written as DNA, the CDR3 is TGTGCCAGCAGCGCGGGTAACACCGGGGAGCTGTTTTTT. Translation gives CASSAGNTGELFF.

This clone was observed a single time. The J gene is TRBJ1-5, the V gene TRBV7-9, with no clear D. Trimming removed 5 bases from V and 0 bases from J, with 8 bases in between. The CDR3 length is 14 residues. Germline V gene data show CDR1 as SEHNR and CDR2 as FQNEAQ (reference sequence). CDR3 protein: CASSQSGSNQPQHF. CDR3 nucleotides: TGTGCCAGCAGCCAAAGTGGTAGCAATCAGCCCCAGCATTTT.

This clone is medium-sized by share. This chain connects TRBV9 to TRBJ1-5; 7 bases align to TRBD1. From germline, CDR1 is SGDLS and CDR2 YYNGEE. The CDR3 is 14 amino acids. J was trimmed by 2 bases and V by 3 bases; bases with no gene match: 2. The CDR3 sequence is CASSDRGGNQPQHF. CDR3 DNA sequence: TGTGCCAGCAGCGACAGGGGCGGCAATCAGCCCCAGCATTTT.

This rearrangement joins TRBV28 to TRBJ2-4, with 7 bases identical to TRBD2. This CDR3 spans 19 amino acids. The junction had 16 bases not matched to a gene; V was cut back by 5 bases and J by 0 bases. Germline V gives CDR1 MDHEN, CDR2 SYDVKM. CDR3 protein: CASSPGLGWRAIAKNIQYF. The CDR3 coding sequence is TGTGCCAGCAGTCCTGGACTAGGTTGGCGGGCTATAGCCAAAAACATTCAGTACTTC.

This chain connects TRBV7-9 to TRBJ2-3; 7 nucleotides align to TRBD1. In germline, CDR1 is SEHNR, CDR2 FQNEAQ (reference sequence). V was pared by 4 bases and J by 1 base, with 11 bases of the junction left unmatched. The CDR3 is 17 amino acids. The CDR3 region is CASSSTTGVWGTDTQYF. DNA of the CDR3: TGTGCCAGCAGCTCCACCACAGGGGTGTGGGGCACAGATACGCAGTATTTT.

This clone was counted a few times. V gene TRBV28 combines with J gene TRBJ2-7; D is undetermined. The CDR3 is 12 amino acids. Deletions cut 3 bases from V and 0 bases from J, with 3 bases between. From germline, CDR1 is MDHEN and CDR2 SYDVKM. CDR3 in amino acids: CASSFVSYEQYF. DNA of the CDR3: TGTGCCAGCAGTTTCGTCTCCTACGAGCAGTACTTC.